This TCR beta chain stems from a study of T cell repertoires in cytomegalovirus infection. Study-level information: Both recently identified HLA-C-restricted and well-studied HLA-B-restricted CMV epitopes were used in the study. Study-level points and caveats: What dominated the ex vivo response were HLA-C-restricted CMV-specific TCR beta clonotypes. Summed frequency of public TCR beta families distinguished CMV carriers with the relevant HLA.

Germline V gene lookup returns CDR1 MGHRA and CDR2 YSYEKL. The CDR3 runs 13 residues. V lost 1 base to trimming and J lost 6 bases, with 7 bases between them. TCRdb itself ran the reads through MiXCR, one entry per CDR3 protein. The sample holds around 900,000 distinct CDR3 sequences, about 33% seen once. Points on this clonotype: The antigen remains undetermined.

The source was cultured CD8+ T cells from PBMCs, collected from culture after CMV antigen stimulation. This TCR was recovered from a human donor in good health (CMV status not recorded). Some clones in this sample may be carry-over from other donors' samples. This chain uses TRBV4-1 with TRBJ2-1, with D maybe TRBD2 (5 bases). In nucleotides, the CDR3 is TGCGCCAGCAGCCAAGTCGCGGGCAATGAGCAGTTCTTC. This encodes CASSQVAGNEQFF.